These 8 T cell receptor beta chains share one sample of origin, sequenced in a study of human T cells and chemical hapten exposure. TCRdb analysed the RACE reads with MiXCR anew, one entry per CDR3 protein. The sample shows 200,000 to 300,000 distinct CDR3 sequences, about 9% of them seen only once. Described time point: pre-sensitization, week 0. Specified treatment: therapeutic diphenylcyclopropenone sensitization with weekly scalp DPC. Sequenced material: whole blood, taken in connection with sensitization to the hapten diphenylcyclopropenone (DPC). The receptor set was obtained from a woman aged 40 to 50 with alopecia areata. Some clones in this sample may be carry-over from other donors' samples.

This clonotype came up many times. The V and J genes are TRBV10-3 and TRBJ2-1; 9 bases are shared with TRBD1. Germline loops: CDR1 ENHRY, CDR2 SYGVKD. The J segment lost 6 bases and the V segment lost 6 bases, leaving 12 bases of the junction unmatched. The CDR3 consists of 16 residues. CDR3 residues: CAIRGLPGQGINEQFF. CDR3 nucleotide sequence: TGTGCCATCAGGGGTTTACCGGGACAGGGAATCAATGAGCAGTTCTTC.

There are a few counts of this clonotype. The rearrangement uses TRBV27 and TRBJ2-5, with 7 bases lining up with TRBD1. The V and J ends lost 5 bases and 3 bases, in that order; junction bases with no gene match: 9. Looked up from germline, CDR1 is MNHEY and CDR2 is SMNVEV (reference sequence). The CDR3 loop spans 15 amino acids. The CDR3 region has the DNA TGTGCCAGCAGTGGACCGGGACAGTTCAAAGAGACCCAGTACTTC. This translates into CASSGPGQFKETQYF.

The sample holds a few counts of this clonotype. CDR3: CASSRGRQETQYF. The CDR3 DNA reads as TGCGCCAGCAGCCGGGGCCGCCAAGAGACCCAGTACTTC. This chain links TRBV4-1 with TRBJ2-5; tentative D call: TRBD1 (5 bases). Germline loops: CDR1 MGHRA, CDR2 YSYEKL. The V gene lost 4 bases and the J gene lost 1 base, with 7 bases spanning the gap. The CDR3 has 13 amino acids.

There are a few counts of this clonotype. This chain connects TRBV5-1 to TRBJ1-6, with D tentatively TRBD1 (6 bases). Deletions cut 0 bases from V and 10 bases from J, with 11 bases between. CDR3 length equals 14 residues. Germline values: CDR1 SGHRS, CDR2 YFSETQ. CDR3 sequence: CASSLDRERSPLHF. In nucleotides, the CDR3 is TGCGCCAGCAGCTTGGACAGGGAGAGGTCACCCCTCCACTTT.

This chain joins TRBV12-3 or TRBV12-4 and TRBJ2-3; no clear D. V shed 2 bases and J shed 5 bases, with 11 bases lying between them. This CDR3 comprises 14 residues. The CDR3 DNA follows: TGTGCCAGCAGTTTATCCCACCTGGGAGATACGCAGTATTTT. Its translation is CASSLSHLGDTQYF.

V usage is TRBV28 and J usage is TRBJ2-1; D ambiguous. V lost 1 base, J lost 5 bases, and 9 bases lay in between. Germline CDR1 MDHEN, CDR2 SYDVKM. This CDR3 is built from 14 residues. The CDR3 protein is CASSLLGLDNEQFF. Here the CDR3 DNA reads TGTGCCAGCAGTTTATTGGGGTTGGACAATGAGCAGTTCTTC.

The chain uses TRBV6-5 and TRBJ2-7; no clear D. Trimming shortened V by 5 bases and J by 6 bases, and 11 bases separated the two germline ends. CDR1 and CDR2 (germline): MNHEY, SVGAGI. The CDR3 is 12 residues long. The CDR3 loop is CASSTRLGEQYF. The CDR3 DNA follows: TGTGCCAGCAGTACTCGCTTGGGCGAGCAGTACTTC.

This clonotype was counted only a few times. The CDR3 is CASSLFEGHQPQHF. CDR3 DNA sequence: TGTGCCAGCAGTTTATTTGAGGGCCATCAGCCCCAGCATTTT. The rearrangement uses TRBV28 and TRBJ1-5; D gene uncertain. The CDR3 loop spans 14 amino acids. Trimming removed 1 base at V and 5 bases at J, with 9 bases between. The germline V gene has CDR1 MDHEN and CDR2 SYDVKM.